The next 16 T cell receptor beta chains were all read from a single sample in a study of shared clonotypes between healthy human individuals. The data were produced by immunoSEQ multiplex PCR, yet TCRdb's version contains in-frame clones alone and is incomplete. The table records around 200,000 clones, about 93% of them present only once. Sequencing was performed on naive CD4+ T cells sorted from blood. Subset meaning: CD45RA+ positively selected. These receptor sequences come from a woman in her twenties or thirties in good health.

As DNA, the CDR3 is TGTGCCAGCAGCCAAGACAGGGAATGGAGGAACGAGCAGTACTTC. This encodes CASSQDREWRNEQYF. The rearrangement links TRBV7-6 to TRBJ2-7; 7 bases match TRBD1. J gave up 5 bases and V 5 bases, and 12 bases lay outside the gene matches. The CDR3 is 15 residues long. CDR1 SGHVS and CDR2 FNYEAQ come from the germline V gene.

V gene TRBV21-1 combines with J gene TRBJ2-1. TRBV21-1 is a known pseudogene. The CDR3 covers 14 residues. The CDR3 sequence: CAREIGQAYNEQFF. CDR3 nucleotides: TGTGCCAGGGAGATCGGGCAGGCGTACAATGAGCAGTTCTTC.

The chain carries TRBV18 and TRBJ2-1, with D hard to call. The CDR3 is 12 amino acids. Germline CDR1 is KGHSH and CDR2 is LQKENI. V dropped 2 bases and J dropped 10 bases, with 9 bases sitting between them. The CDR3 loop reads CASSPSMGEQFF. DNA of the CDR3: TGTGCCAGCTCACCATCGATGGGCGAGCAGTTCTTC. The whole variable domain, remainder taken from reference TRBV18 and TRBJ2-1, is NAGVMQNPRHLVRRRGQEARLRCSPMKGHSHVYWYRQLPEEGLKFMVYLQKENIIDESGMPKERFSAEFPKEGPSILRIQQVVRGDSAAYFCASSPSMGEQFFGPGTRLTVL.

V is TRBV11-2 and J is TRBJ2-7; D unresolved. The ends were cut back, 0 bases at V and 4 bases at J, with 13 bases in the middle. Germline V lookup: CDR1 SGHAT, CDR2 FQNNGV. This CDR3 spans 15 amino acids. CDR3 sequence: CASSLDKYTVYEQYF. For the CDR3, the DNA is TGTGCCAGCAGCTTAGATAAGTACACCGTTTACGAGCAGTACTTC.

The chain has TRBV7-2 and TRBJ2-1; tentatively, D is TRBD1 (7 bases). Between the trimmed V and J ends, which lost 1 base and 10 bases, there was a span of 14 bases. CDR1 is SGHTA and CDR2 is FQGNSA in the germline V gene. The CDR3 consists of 14 residues. The CDR3 DNA is TGTGCCAGCAGCTTAGAGGAGGGGGCCCCAGAGCAGTTCTTC. It translates to CASSLEEGAPEQFF.

The V gene is TRBV27, the J gene TRBJ2-3; no firm D call. CDR3 size: 15 residues. Germline assignment: CDR1 MNHEY and CDR2 SMNVEV (reference sequence). Trimming left V 3 bases short and J 6 bases short, with 16 bases between. CDR3 loop: CASSFSTASRDTQYF. The CDR3, as DNA: TGTGCCAGCAGTTTCTCCACGGCCTCAAGGGATACGCAGTATTTT.

V is TRBV27 and J is TRBJ1-5, with 10 nucleotides matching TRBD1. Unmatched junction bases numbered 4, after V lost 6 bases and J lost 5 bases. CDR1 and CDR2 (germline): MNHEY, SMNVEV (reference sequence). This CDR3 comprises 14 residues. DNA of the CDR3: TGTGCCAGCAGAGGGACAGGGGAACATCAGCCCCAGCATTTT. This sequence encodes CASRGTGEHQPQHF.

The chain is built from TRBV7-7 and TRBJ2-5, with no clear D. The CDR3 totals 15 residues. Germline CDR1 reads SSHAT; CDR2 reads FNYEAQ (reference sequence). The V and J ends lost 0 bases and 4 bases respectively, with 12 bases between them. The CDR3 DNA sequence: TGTGCCAGCAGCTTAGCGCTCTCAAGTGGAGAGACCCAGTACTTC. Residues: CASSLALSSGETQYF.

The gene calls are TRBV28 and TRBJ2-7; D may be TRBD1 or TRBD2 (5 bases each). Germline lookup yields CDR1 MDHEN and CDR2 SYDVKM. With 3 bases removed from V and 6 bases from J, the gap between germline ends came to 9 bases. The CDR3 consists of 12 residues. For the CDR3, the DNA is TGTGCCAGCAGTTTGAGGGGCGGCGAGCAGTACTTC. It encodes CASSLRGGEQYF.

J is TRBJ2-7 and V is TRBV6-6; 10 nucleotides line up with TRBD2. With 2 bases clipped from V and 7 bases from J, the junction kept 5 bases outside the gene matches. Germline V gene lookup returns CDR1 MNHNY and CDR2 SVGAGI (reference sequence). CDR3 length: 14 residues. CDR3 sequence: CASSYSGRAKEQYF. Written as DNA, the CDR3 is TGTGCCAGCAGTTACAGCGGGAGGGCGAAAGAGCAGTACTTC.

The chain employs TRBV7-3 and TRBJ2-1; D unclear. Trimming cost V 8 bases and J 0 bases, with 14 bases left between them. From germline, CDR1 is SGHTA and CDR2 FQGTGA. CDR3 length: 15 residues. The CDR3 reads CASGISSSSYNEQFF. The DNA for the CDR3 is TGTGCCAGCGGGATTAGCTCAAGCTCCTACAATGAGCAGTTCTTC.

The J gene is TRBJ2-7, the V gene TRBV19; tentatively, D is TRBD1 (8 bases). V was pared by 7 bases and J by 3 bases, with 16 bases between. The germline V gene has CDR1 LNHDA and CDR2 SQIVND (reference sequence). The CDR3 has 14 amino acids. CDR3 sequence reads: CASTKGGTGYEQYF. The CDR3 bases are TGTGCCAGTACAAAGGGGGGGACAGGCTACGAGCAGTACTTC.

This chain joins TRBV9 and TRBJ1-4, with a tentative D call TRBD1 (6 bases). V dropped 0 bases and J dropped 6 bases, with 12 bases sitting between them. CDR3 size: 15 residues. The germline CDR1 and CDR2 sequences are SGDLS and YYNGEE. DNA for the CDR3: TGTGCCAGCAGCGTAGAGGGGGGTTCCCATGAAAAACTGTTTTTT. As protein: CASSVEGGSHEKLFF.

This sequence joins TRBV29-1 and TRBJ1-2; D remains unclear. The germline gives CDR1 SQVTM, CDR2 ANQGSEA. The CDR3 has 11 amino acids. Between the trimmed V and J ends, which lost 3 bases and 3 bases, there was a span of 5 bases. CDR3 nucleotide sequence: TGCAGCGTTGAGGCGCACTATGGCTACACCTTC. It translates to CSVEAHYGYTF.

V and J are TRBV28 and TRBJ2-2; unclear D gene. Looked up from germline, CDR1 is MDHEN and CDR2 is SYDVKM. V lost 5 bases to trimming and J lost 7 bases, with 20 bases between them. The CDR3 spans 16 residues. CDR3 in amino acids: CASSPIRSEVSGELFF. In DNA, the CDR3 is TGTGCCAGCAGTCCAATTCGAAGCGAGGTTAGCGGGGAGCTGTTTTTT.

The J gene is TRBJ1-1, the V gene TRBV2; D is possibly TRBD1 (5 bases). The V and J ends lost 6 bases and 0 bases respectively, with 8 bases between them. The germline CDR1 and CDR2 sequences are SNHLY and FYNNEI. This CDR3 is 13 amino acids long. CDR3 nucleotide sequence: TGTGCCAGCAGCCTGACAGTGAACACTGAAGCTTTCTTT. Protein: CASSLTVNTEAFF.